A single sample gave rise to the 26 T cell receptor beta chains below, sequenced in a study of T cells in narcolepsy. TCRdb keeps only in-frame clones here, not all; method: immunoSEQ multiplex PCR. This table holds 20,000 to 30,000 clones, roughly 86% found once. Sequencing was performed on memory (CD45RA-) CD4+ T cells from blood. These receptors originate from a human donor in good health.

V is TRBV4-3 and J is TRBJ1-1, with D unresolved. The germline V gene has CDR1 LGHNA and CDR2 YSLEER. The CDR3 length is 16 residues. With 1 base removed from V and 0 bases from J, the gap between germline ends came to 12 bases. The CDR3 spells CASSQGLSALNTEAFF. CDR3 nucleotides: TGCGCCAGCAGCCAAGGGCTTTCAGCGTTGAACACTGAAGCTTTCTTT.

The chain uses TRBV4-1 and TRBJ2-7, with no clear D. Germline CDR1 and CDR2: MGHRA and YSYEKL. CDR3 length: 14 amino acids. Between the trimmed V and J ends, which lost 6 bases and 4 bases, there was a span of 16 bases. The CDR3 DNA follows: TGCGCCAGCAGTAGCCCGGGCGGAGTATACGAGCAGTACTTC. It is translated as CASSSPGGVYEQYF.

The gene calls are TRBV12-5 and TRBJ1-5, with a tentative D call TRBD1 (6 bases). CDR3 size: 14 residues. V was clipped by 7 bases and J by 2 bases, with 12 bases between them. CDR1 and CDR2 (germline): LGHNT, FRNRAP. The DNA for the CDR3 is TGTGCTAGTGCCCTGGACAGCGGCAATCAGCCCCAGCATTTT. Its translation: CASALDSGNQPQHF.

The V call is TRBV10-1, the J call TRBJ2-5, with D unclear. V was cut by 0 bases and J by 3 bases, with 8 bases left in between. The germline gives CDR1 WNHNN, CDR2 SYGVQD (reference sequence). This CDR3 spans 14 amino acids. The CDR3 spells CASSESSHKETQYF. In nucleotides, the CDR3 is TGCGCCAGCAGTGAGTCTAGCCATAAAGAGACCCAGTACTTC.

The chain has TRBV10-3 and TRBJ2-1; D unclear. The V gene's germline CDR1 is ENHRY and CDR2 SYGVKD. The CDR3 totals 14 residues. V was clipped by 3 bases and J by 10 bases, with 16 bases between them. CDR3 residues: CAISDPTRAREQFF. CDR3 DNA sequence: TGTGCCATCAGTGACCCGACCCGGGCACGGGAGCAGTTCTTC.

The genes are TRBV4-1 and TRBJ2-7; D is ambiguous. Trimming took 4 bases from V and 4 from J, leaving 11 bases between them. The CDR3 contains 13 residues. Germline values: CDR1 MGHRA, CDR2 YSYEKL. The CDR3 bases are TGCGCCAGCAGCCCAAACACCGGTTACGAGCAGTACTTC. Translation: CASSPNTGYEQYF.

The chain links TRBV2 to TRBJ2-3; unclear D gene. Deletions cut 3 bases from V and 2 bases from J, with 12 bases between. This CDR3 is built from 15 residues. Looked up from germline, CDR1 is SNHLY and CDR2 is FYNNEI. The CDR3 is CASSDSRSTTDTQYF. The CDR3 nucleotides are TGTGCCAGCAGTGATAGCCGCTCCACCACAGATACGCAGTATTTT.

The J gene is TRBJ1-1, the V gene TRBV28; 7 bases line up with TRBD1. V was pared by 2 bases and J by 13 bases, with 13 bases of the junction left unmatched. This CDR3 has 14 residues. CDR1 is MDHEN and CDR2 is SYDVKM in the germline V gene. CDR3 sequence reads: CASSLEARGTFDFF. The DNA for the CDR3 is TGTGCCAGCAGTTTAGAAGCCAGGGGGACATTTGATTTCTTT.

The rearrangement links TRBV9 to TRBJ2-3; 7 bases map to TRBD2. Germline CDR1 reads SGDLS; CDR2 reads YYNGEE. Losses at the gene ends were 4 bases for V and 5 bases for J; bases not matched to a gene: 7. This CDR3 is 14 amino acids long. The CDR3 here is CASSLGGFGDTQYF. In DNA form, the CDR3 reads TGTGCCAGCAGCTTGGGGGGGTTTGGAGATACGCAGTATTTT.

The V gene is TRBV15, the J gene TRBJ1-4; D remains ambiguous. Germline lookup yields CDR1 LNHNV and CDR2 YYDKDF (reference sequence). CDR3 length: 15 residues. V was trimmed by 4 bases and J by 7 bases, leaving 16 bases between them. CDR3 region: CATSKAAGMGEKLFF. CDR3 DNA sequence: TGTGCCACCAGCAAAGCGGCGGGGATGGGTGAAAAACTGTTTTTT.

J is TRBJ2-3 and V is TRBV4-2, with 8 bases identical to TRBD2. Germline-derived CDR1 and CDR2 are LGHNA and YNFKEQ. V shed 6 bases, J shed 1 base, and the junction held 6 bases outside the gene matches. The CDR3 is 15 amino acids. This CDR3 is CASSQTSGGTDTQYF. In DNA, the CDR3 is TGTGCCAGCAGTCAAACTAGCGGAGGCACAGATACGCAGTATTTT.

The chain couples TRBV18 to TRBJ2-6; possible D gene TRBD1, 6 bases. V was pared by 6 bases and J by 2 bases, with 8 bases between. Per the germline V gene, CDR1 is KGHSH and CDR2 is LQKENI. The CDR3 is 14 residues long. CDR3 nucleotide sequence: TGTGCCAGCTCTGAGGGGGCTGGGGCCAACGTCCTGACTTTC. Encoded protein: CASSEGAGANVLTF.

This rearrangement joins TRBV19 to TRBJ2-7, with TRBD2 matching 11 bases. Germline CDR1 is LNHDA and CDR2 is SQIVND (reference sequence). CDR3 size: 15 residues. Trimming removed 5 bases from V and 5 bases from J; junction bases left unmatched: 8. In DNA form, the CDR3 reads TGTGCCAGTAGTCCACTAGCGGGAGCTTCCCACGAGCAGTACTTC. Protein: CASSPLAGASHEQYF.

The CDR3 reads CASSLLIVETQYF. In DNA form, the CDR3 reads TGTGCCAGCAGCTTGCTTATAGTGGAGACCCAGTACTTC. The chain employs TRBV7-2 and TRBJ2-5; no reliable D call. This CDR3 has 13 amino acids. Germline assignment: CDR1 SGHTA and CDR2 FQGNSA. V gave up 3 bases and J gave up 5 bases, with 10 bases separating them. The full variable domain, completed using reference TRBV7-2 and TRBJ2-5, is GAGVSQSPSNKVTEKGKDVELRCDPISGHTALYWYRQSLGQGLEFLIYFQGNSAPDKSGLPSDRFSAERTGGSVSTLTIQRTQQEDSAVYLCASSLLIVETQYFGPGTRLLVL.

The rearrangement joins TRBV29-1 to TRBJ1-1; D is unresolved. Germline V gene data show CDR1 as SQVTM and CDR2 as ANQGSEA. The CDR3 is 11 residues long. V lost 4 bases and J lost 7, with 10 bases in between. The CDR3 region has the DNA TGCAGCGTTGCCCCGGGGATTGAAGCTTTCTTT. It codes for CSVAPGIEAFF. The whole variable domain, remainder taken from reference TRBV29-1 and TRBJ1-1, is SAVISQKPSRDICQRGTSLTIQCQVDSQVTMMFWYRQQPGQSLTLIATANQGSEATYESGFVIDKFPISRPNLTFSTLTVSNMSPEDSSIYLCSVAPGIEAFFGQGTRLTVV.

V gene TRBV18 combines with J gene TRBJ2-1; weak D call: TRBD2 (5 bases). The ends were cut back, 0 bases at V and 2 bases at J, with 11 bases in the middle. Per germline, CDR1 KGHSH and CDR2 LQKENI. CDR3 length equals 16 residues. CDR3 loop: CASSPPTGRAYNEQFF. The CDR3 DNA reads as TGTGCCAGCTCACCACCCACGGGAAGGGCCTACAATGAGCAGTTCTTC.

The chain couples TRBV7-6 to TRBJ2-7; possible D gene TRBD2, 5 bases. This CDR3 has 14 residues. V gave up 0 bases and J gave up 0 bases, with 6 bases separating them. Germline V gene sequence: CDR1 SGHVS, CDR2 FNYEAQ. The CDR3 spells CASSLAGSSYEQYF. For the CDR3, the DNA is TGTGCCAGCAGCTTAGCAGGGAGCTCCTACGAGCAGTACTTC. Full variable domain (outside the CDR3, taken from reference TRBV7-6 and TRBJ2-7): GAGVSQSPRYKVTKRGQDVALRCDPISGHVSLYWYRQALGQGPEFLTYFNYEAQQDKSGLPNDRFSAERPEGSISTLTIQRTEQRDSAMYRCASSLAGSSYEQYFGPGTRLTVT.

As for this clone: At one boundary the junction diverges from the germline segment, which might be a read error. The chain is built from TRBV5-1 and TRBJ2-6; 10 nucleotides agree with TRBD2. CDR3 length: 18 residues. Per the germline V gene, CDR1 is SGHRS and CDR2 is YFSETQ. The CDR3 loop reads CASGLELAGVTGANVLTF. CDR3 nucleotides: TGCGCCAGCGGCTTGGAGCTAGCGGGAGTGACTGGGGCCAACGTCCTGACTTTC.

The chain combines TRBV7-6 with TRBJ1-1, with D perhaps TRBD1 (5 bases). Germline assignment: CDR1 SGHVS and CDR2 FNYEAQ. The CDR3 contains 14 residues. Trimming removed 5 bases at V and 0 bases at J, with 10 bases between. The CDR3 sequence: CASSPREMNTEAFF. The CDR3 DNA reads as TGTGCCAGCAGCCCCAGGGAGATGAACACTGAAGCTTTCTTT.

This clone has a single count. CDR3 in amino acids: CASSLWAGRAGSYEQYF. CDR3 DNA sequence: TGTGCCAGCAGCTTATGGGCCGGGAGGGCCGGGTCCTACGAGCAGTACTTC. V and J are TRBV7-9 and TRBJ2-7; TRBD2 aligns across 8 bases. Trimming took 2 bases from V and 1 from J; bases not matched to a gene: 10. Germline assignment: CDR1 SEHNR and CDR2 FQNEAQ (reference sequence). The CDR3 length is 17 residues.

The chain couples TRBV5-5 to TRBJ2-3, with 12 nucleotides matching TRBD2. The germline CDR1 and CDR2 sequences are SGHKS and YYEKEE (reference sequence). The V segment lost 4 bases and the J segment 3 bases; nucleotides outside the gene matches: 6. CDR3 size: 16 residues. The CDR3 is CASSQLAGGRTDTQYF. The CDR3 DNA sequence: TGTGCCAGCAGCCAACTAGCGGGAGGAAGAACAGATACGCAGTATTTT.

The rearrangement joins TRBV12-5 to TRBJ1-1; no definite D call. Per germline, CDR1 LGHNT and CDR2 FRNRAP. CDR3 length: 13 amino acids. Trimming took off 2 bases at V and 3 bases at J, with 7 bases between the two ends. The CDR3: CASGLQVDTEAFF. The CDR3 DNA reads TGTGCTAGTGGTTTGCAGGTGGACACTGAAGCTTTCTTT.

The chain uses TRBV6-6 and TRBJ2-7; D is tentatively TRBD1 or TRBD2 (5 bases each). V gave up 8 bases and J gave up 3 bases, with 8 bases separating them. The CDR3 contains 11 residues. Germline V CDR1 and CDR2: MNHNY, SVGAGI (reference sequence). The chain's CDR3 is CASRGGYEQYF. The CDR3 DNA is TGTGCCAGCCGTGGGGGCTACGAGCAGTACTTC.

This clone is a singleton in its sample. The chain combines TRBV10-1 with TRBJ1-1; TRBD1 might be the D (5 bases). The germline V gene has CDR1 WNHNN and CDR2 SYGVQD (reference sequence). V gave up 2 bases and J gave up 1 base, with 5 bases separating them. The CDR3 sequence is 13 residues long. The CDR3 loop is CASSEQGNTEAFF. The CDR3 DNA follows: TGCGCCAGCAGTGAGCAGGGGAACACTGAAGCTTTCTTT.

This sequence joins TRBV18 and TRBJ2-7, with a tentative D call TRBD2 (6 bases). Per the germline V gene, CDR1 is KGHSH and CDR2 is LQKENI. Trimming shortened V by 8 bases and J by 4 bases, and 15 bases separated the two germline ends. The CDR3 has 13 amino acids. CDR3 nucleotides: TGTGCCAGCCAAATAGCGGTCCTGTACGAGCAGTACTTC. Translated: CASQIAVLYEQYF.

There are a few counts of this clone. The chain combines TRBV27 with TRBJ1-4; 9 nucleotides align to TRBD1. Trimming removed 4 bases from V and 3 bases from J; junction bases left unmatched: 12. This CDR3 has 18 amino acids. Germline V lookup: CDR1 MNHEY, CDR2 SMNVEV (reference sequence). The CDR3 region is CASSSRDRAFGANEKLFF. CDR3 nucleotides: TGTGCCAGCAGTTCCCGGGACAGGGCCTTTGGAGCTAATGAAAAACTGTTTTTT.